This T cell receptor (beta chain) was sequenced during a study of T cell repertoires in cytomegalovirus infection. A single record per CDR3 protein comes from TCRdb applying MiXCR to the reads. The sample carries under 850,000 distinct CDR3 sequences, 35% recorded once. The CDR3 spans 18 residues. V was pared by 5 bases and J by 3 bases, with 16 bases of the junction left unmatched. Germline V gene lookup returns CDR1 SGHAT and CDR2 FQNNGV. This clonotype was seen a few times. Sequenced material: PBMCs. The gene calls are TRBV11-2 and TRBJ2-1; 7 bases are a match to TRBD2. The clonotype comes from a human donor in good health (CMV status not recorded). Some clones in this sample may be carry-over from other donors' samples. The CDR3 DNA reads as TGTGCCAGCAGCGCCGTGGGGGTCGGGCGGGAGCACTACAATGAGCAGTTCTTC. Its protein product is CASSAVGVGREHYNEQFF.